The 10 T cell receptor beta chains listed next were all sequenced from one sample in a study of T-cell memory formation after mild COVID-19. TCRdb passed the 5' RACE reads through MiXCR, listing each CDR3 protein once. This table holds hundreds of thousands of distinct CDR3 sequences, about a fifth found once. The sequenced material came from PBMCs or a T cell subset sorted from them (not recorded which). The receptors originated from an adult woman who had mild COVID-19 (a few samples of this study predate the infection). Cell type and time point are not known.

The chain recombines TRBV5-1 with TRBJ2-5; D may be TRBD1 (6 bases). CDR1 is SGHRS, CDR2 YFSETQ, per germline. This CDR3 spans 13 amino acids. Between the trimmed V and J ends, which lost 3 bases and 5 bases, there was a span of 11 bases. This CDR3 reads CASSSSGAETQYF. The DNA for the CDR3 is TGCGCCAGCAGCTCCTCAGGGGCGGAGACCCAGTACTTC. The complete variable domain, with remaining parts taken from reference TRBV5-1 and TRBJ2-5, reads KAGVTQTPRYLIKTRGQQVTLSCSPISGHRSVSWYQQTPGQGLQFLFEYFSETQRNKGNFPGRFSGRQFSNSRSEMNVSTLELGDSALYLCASSSSGAETQYFGPGTRLLVL.

V is TRBV7-2 and J is TRBJ1-2; maybe TRBD1 (5 bases). V dropped 5 bases and J dropped 4 bases, with 11 bases sitting between them. The CDR3 consists of 13 residues. Germline CDR1 is SGHTA and CDR2 is FQGNSA. The CDR3 region is CASSPPGTYGYTF. CDR3 sequence (DNA): TGTGCCAGCAGCCCTCCGGGGACCTATGGCTACACCTTC. Variable domain in full (rest from reference TRBV7-2 and TRBJ1-2): GAGVSQSPSNKVTEKGKDVELRCDPISGHTALYWYRQSLGQGLEFLIYFQGNSAPDKSGLPSDRFSAERTGGSVSTLTIQRTQQEDSAVYLCASSPPGTYGYTFGSGTRLTVV.

In DNA form, the CDR3 reads TGTGCCAGTAGTATATGGGACAGTAGCAATCAGCCCCAGCATTTT. Amino acids: CASSIWDSSNQPQHF. The chain carries TRBV19 and TRBJ1-5, with 7 positions matching TRBD1. The ends lost 2 bases at V and 0 bases at J; junction bases unmatched: 1. There are 15 residues in the CDR3. Germline V gene lookup returns CDR1 LNHDA and CDR2 SQIVND (reference sequence).

The rearrangement uses TRBV5-4 and TRBJ1-2; 10 positions match TRBD1. The germline CDR1 and CDR2 sequences are SGHNT and YYREEE (reference sequence). V shed 1 base, J shed 0 bases, and the junction held 6 bases outside the gene matches. The CDR3 runs 17 residues. CDR3 coding DNA: TGTGCCAGCAGCTTGATCGACAGGGGGCCCCCTAACTATGGCTACACCTTC. The encoded protein is CASSLIDRGPPNYGYTF.

The gene calls are TRBV4-1 and TRBJ2-1; TRBD2 is a possible D gene (6 bases). V was cut by 1 base and J by 6 bases, with 13 bases left in between. The CDR3 is 15 amino acids. In germline, CDR1 is MGHRA, CDR2 YSYEKL. The CDR3 DNA reads as TGCGCCAGCAGCCAAGGGGCGGGGCGAAGCAATGAGCAGTTCTTC. This gives the protein CASSQGAGRSNEQFF.

The chain links TRBV7-3 to TRBJ2-3; D may be TRBD2 (5 bases). Germline values: CDR1 SGHTA, CDR2 FQGTGA. This CDR3 contains 10 residues. This CDR3 reads CSGAGDTQYF. The CDR3 region has the DNA TGTTCTGGTGCGGGAGATACGCAGTATTTT. The full variable domain, its missing parts supplied by reference TRBV7-3 and TRBJ2-3, is GAGVSQTPSNKVTEKGKYVELRCDPISGHTALYWYRQSLGQGPEFLIYFQGTGAADDSGLPNDRFFAVRPEGSVSTLKIQRTERGDSAVYLCSGAGDTQYFGPGTRLTVL.

This clonotype was detected many times. The chain couples TRBV7-2 to TRBJ2-7; 7 bases match TRBD2. J lost 5 bases, V lost 0 bases, and 4 bases had no gene match. There are 14 residues in the CDR3. Germline CDR1 SGHTA, CDR2 FQGNSA. For the CDR3, the DNA is TGTGCCAGCAGCTTAGCGGGAGGGCCAAACGAGCAGTACTTC. Translated: CASSLAGGPNEQYF.

The chain joins TRBV12-3 or TRBV12-4 to TRBJ1-4, with a weak D call TRBD1 (6 bases). The CDR3 is 16 amino acids. With 6 bases removed from V and 1 base from J, the gap between germline ends came to 15 bases. The CDR3 loop is CASSLGLGGTNEKLFF. CDR3 DNA: TGTGCCAGCAGCCTAGGGTTAGGGGGAACTAATGAAAAACTGTTTTTT.

This clonotype was seen a handful of times. The chain combines TRBV30 with TRBJ2-3, with D possibly TRBD2 on 5 matching bases. Trimming removed 5 bases from V and 2 bases from J, with 17 bases in between. The CDR3 spans 15 residues. In germline, CDR1 is GTSNPN, CDR2 SVGIG (reference sequence). For the CDR3, the DNA is TGTGCCTGGCAGCGCGACTATACAAACACAGATACGCAGTATTTT. Translated, it gives CAWQRDYTNTDTQYF.

The chain is built from TRBV28 and TRBJ2-7, with D perhaps matching TRBD1 (6 bases). V lost 3 bases to trimming and J lost 5 bases, with 14 bases between them. The CDR3 length is 14 residues. Germline V CDR1 and CDR2: MDHEN, SYDVKM. The CDR3 nucleotides read TGTGCCAGCAGTTTCATAGGGGGTTGGGACGAGCAGTACGTC. Residues: CASSFIGGWDEQYV.